This entry lists 29 T cell receptor beta chains sequenced from one sample in a study of blood T cells in healthy people across ages. Next came a second PCR, run for about 6 to 12 cycles, which used a sample-barcoded 5' primer along with a J-beta primer mix. TCRdb fed the 5' RACE reads into MiXCR, producing one record per CDR3 protein. The sample comprises about 780,000 distinct CDR3 sequences, less than 60% of which are singletons, and around 18% rests with the top ten. Sample: blood. The source of these receptors is an elderly man in good health.

This clonotype came up once. The V call is TRBV5-1, the J call TRBJ2-7, with D possibly matching TRBD1 (6 bases). From germline, CDR1 is SGHRS and CDR2 YFSETQ. The CDR3 is made up of 13 amino acids. V was pared by 5 bases and J by 7 bases, with 16 bases between. The CDR3 sequence is CASSIGQLYEQYF. CDR3 DNA: TGCGCCAGCAGTATAGGACAGCTCTATGAGCAGTACTTC.

The V gene is TRBV6-2 or TRBV6-3, the J gene TRBJ1-6; no firm D call. Trimming removed 7 bases from V and 8 bases from J, with 12 bases in between. Germline loops: CDR1 MNHEY, CDR2 SVGEGT. This CDR3 spans 13 amino acids. The CDR3 DNA sequence: TGTGCCAGCATCGGGAAGGCGGATTCACCCCTCCACTTT. This codes for CASIGKADSPLHF.

Notes on this clonotype: A much larger clone differs from this one at a single base, so this may be a read error. The chain carries TRBV7-9 and TRBJ2-7; 7 nucleotides agree with TRBD1. Per germline, CDR1 SEHNR and CDR2 FQNEAQ (reference sequence). Losses at the gene ends were 8 bases for V and 2 bases for J; bases not matched to a gene: 9. The CDR3 extends over 14 amino acids. CDR3 DNA: TGTGCCAGCGGCGAGACAGGGCAAGCCTACGAGCAGTACTTC. Translated, it gives CASGETGQAYEQYF.

This clonotype was detected a few times. The CDR3 DNA sequence: TGTGCCAGCAGCCCGCAAGCGGGAGGTAACACAGATACGCAGTATTTT. Translating it yields CASSPQAGGNTDTQYF. The chain carries TRBV7-6 and TRBJ2-3; TRBD2 matches at 9 bases. Germline V gene lookup returns CDR1 SGHVS and CDR2 FNYEAQ. V lost 5 bases to trimming and J lost 2 bases; unmatched junction nucleotides: 8. The CDR3 has 16 residues.

A word on this clonotype: Since a much larger clone is just one base distant, this may be a read error. The chain carries TRBV20-1 and TRBJ2-1, with TRBD2 identical over 11 bases. The trim removed 0 bases at V and 4 bases at J, leaving 8 bases unmatched. Germline V gene sequence: CDR1 DFQATT, CDR2 SNEGSKA (reference sequence). The CDR3 totals 17 residues. The DNA for the CDR3 is TGCAGTGCTAGAGAGACAGCGGGACTAGCGGCATACAATGAGCAGTTCTTC. This gives the protein CSARETAGLAAYNEQFF.

The J gene is TRBJ2-1, the V gene TRBV24-1; 7 bases are shared with TRBD1. The J call may be in error: the DNA end matches TRBJ2-7 better. Germline values: CDR1 KGHDR, CDR2 SFDVKD. This CDR3 region has 17 residues. The CDR3 nucleotides are TGTGCCACCAGTGAGCGGACAGGCTCGAGCTCCTACAATGAGCAGTACTTC. It translates to CATSERTGSSSYNEQYF.

This clonotype was seen a single time. The chain couples TRBV12-5 to TRBJ2-7, with 9 nucleotides matching TRBD1. J was trimmed by 3 bases and V by 5 bases; bases with no gene match: 5. This CDR3 is 14 amino acids long. CDR1 is LGHNT and CDR2 is FRNRAP in the germline V gene. The CDR3 bases are TGTGCTAGTGGTCCCCGGACAGGGGACTACGAGCAGTACTTC. Protein sequence: CASGPRTGDYEQYF. The full variable domain, with the rest looked up from reference TRBV12-5 and TRBJ2-7, is DARVTQTPRHKVTEMGQEVTMRCQPILGHNTVFWYRQTMMQGLELLAYFRNRAPLDDSGMPKDRFSAEMPDATLATLKIQPSEPRDSAVYFCASGPRTGDYEQYFGPGTRLTVT.

This clonotype has at least ten counts. The V call is TRBV5-6, the J call TRBJ2-3, with 10 nucleotides matching TRBD2. Germline V CDR1 and CDR2: SGHDT, YYEEEE. The CDR3 contains 17 residues. V was clipped by 3 bases and J by 7 bases; unmatched bases: 14. The CDR3 region has the DNA TGTGCCAGCAGCTCTCGTGGGCTAGCGGGAGTCAGGAATACGCAGTATTTT. This encodes CASSSRGLAGVRNTQYF.

This clonotype was recorded many times. This rearrangement joins TRBV6-2 or TRBV6-3 to TRBJ2-6, with 7 bases fitting TRBD1. Germline CDR1 and CDR2: MNHEY and SVGEGT. CDR3 length: 18 residues. The J segment lost 0 bases and the V segment lost 2 bases, leaving 7 bases of the junction unmatched. The CDR3 nucleotides read TGTGCCAGCAGTTACCGTGGGACAGTTGTCTCTGGGGCCAACGTCCTGACTTTC. Its protein is CASSYRGTVVSGANVLTF.

The chain joins TRBV7-8 to TRBJ1-1; TRBD1 matches 9 bases. The V and J ends lost 1 base and 4 bases, in that order; junction bases with no gene match: 4. CDR3 length: 15 residues. Germline CDR1 and CDR2: SGHVS and FQNEAQ. The CDR3 DNA follows: TGTGCCAGCAGCTTAGATGACAGGGGGGGCACTGAAGCTTTCTTT. Amino acid sequence: CASSLDDRGGTEAFF.

The gene calls are TRBV5-1 and TRBJ2-3; D not certain. CDR1 is SGHRS, CDR2 YFSETQ, per germline. The V gene lost 2 bases and the J gene lost 0 bases, with 13 bases spanning the gap. The CDR3 is 16 residues long. In nucleotides, the CDR3 is TGCGCCAGCAGCTTCAGGCAACTCACTAGCACAGATACGCAGTATTTT. The encoded protein is CASSFRQLTSTDTQYF.

In this sample, this clonotype turned up a few times. V and J are TRBV7-2 and TRBJ2-7, with 8 bases that match TRBD2. The germline CDR1 and CDR2 sequences are SGHTA and FQGNSA. Unmatched junction bases numbered 5, after V lost 3 bases and J lost 1 base. CDR3 length: 15 residues. This CDR3 is CASSLMVAGSYEQYF. DNA for the CDR3: TGTGCCAGCAGCTTGATGGTAGCGGGATCCTACGAGCAGTACTTC.

The chain has TRBV5-5 and TRBJ1-1, with 8 bases that match TRBD1. Unmatched junction bases numbered 3, after V lost 2 bases and J lost 0 bases. Germline V gives CDR1 SGHKS, CDR2 YYEKEE (reference sequence). The CDR3 totals 15 residues. CDR3: CASSLRQGMNTEAFF. The DNA of the CDR3 is TGTGCCAGCAGCTTAAGACAGGGGATGAACACTGAAGCTTTCTTT.

V gene TRBV29-1 combines with J gene TRBJ2-3, with D perhaps TRBD2 (5 bases). CDR3 length equals 14 residues. The V end lost 6 bases, the J end lost 5 bases, and 18 bases lay between the germline ends. Per germline, CDR1 SQVTM and CDR2 ANQGSEA. CDR3 residues: CSVLGFPRGDTQYF. The CDR3 DNA is TGCAGCGTGCTAGGGTTTCCTCGGGGAGATACGCAGTATTTT.

This clonotype was seen only a few times. This rearrangement joins TRBV12-3 or TRBV12-4 to TRBJ2-5; 9 bases match TRBD1. The assigned J gene may be wrong: the sequence end matches TRBJ2-7 better. The CDR3 extends over 14 amino acids. CDR3 sequence reads: CASSTGTGPGEQYF. The CDR3 DNA reads as TGTGCCAGCAGTACCGGGACAGGGCCTGGCGAGCAGTACTTC.

The V call is TRBV4-3, the J call TRBJ2-7; D gene uncertain. The V gene lost 0 bases and the J gene lost 0 bases, with 9 bases spanning the gap. The CDR3 runs 15 residues. Per the germline V gene, CDR1 is LGHNA and CDR2 is YSLEER. The CDR3 DNA reads as TGCGCCAGCAGCCAAGATTTCGCCAGCTCCTACGAGCAGTACTTC. It is translated as CASSQDFASSYEQYF.

The rearrangement links TRBV12-3 or TRBV12-4 to TRBJ2-1; 9 bases fit TRBD2. After removal of 6 bases from V and 5 bases from J, the junction contained 8 bases not matched to a gene. The CDR3 runs to 15 residues. The CDR3 is CASRAMIAGDNEQFF. The CDR3 bases are TGTGCCAGCAGGGCCATGATAGCGGGGGACAATGAGCAGTTCTTC.

This clonotype was found many times. The gene calls are TRBV20-1 and TRBJ2-7; D may be TRBD1 (5 bases). The CDR3 sequence is 15 residues long. The V gene's germline CDR1 is DFQATT and CDR2 SNEGSKA (reference sequence). The germline V and J ends were trimmed by 6 bases and 0 bases, with 18 bases remaining between them. CDR3 amino acids: CSAAPTVPSSYEQYF. CDR3 nucleotide sequence: TGCAGTGCCGCCCCGACAGTCCCGAGCTCCTACGAGCAGTACTTC.

This chain connects TRBV3-1 to TRBJ2-1; no firm D call. V lost 2 bases and J 1 base, leaving 3 bases between the germline ends. The germline CDR1 and CDR2 sequences are LGHDT and YNNKEL (reference sequence). This CDR3 is built from 13 residues. CDR3 sequence (DNA): TGTGCCAGCAGCCAAACTTCCTACAATGAGCAGTTCTTC. Protein sequence: CASSQTSYNEQFF.

The rearrangement joins TRBV5-1 to TRBJ2-1; maybe TRBD2 (5 bases). Trimming took off 0 bases at V and 9 bases at J, with 16 bases between the two ends. From germline, CDR1 is SGHRS and CDR2 YFSETQ. The CDR3 runs to 15 residues. CDR3 in amino acids: CASSLEVAGRGEQFF. In DNA form, the CDR3 reads TGCGCCAGCAGCTTGGAGGTCGCAGGTCGGGGTGAGCAGTTCTTC.

This clonotype was seen just once. This chain links TRBV2 with TRBJ1-2; TRBD1 matches at 7 bases. In germline, CDR1 is SNHLY, CDR2 FYNNEI. The ends lost 6 bases at V and 0 bases at J; junction bases unmatched: 10. The CDR3 sequence is 16 residues long. The CDR3: CASSEPRQGTNYGYTF. The CDR3 region has the DNA TGTGCCAGCAGCGAACCAAGACAGGGCACTAACTATGGCTACACCTTC.

V and J are TRBV7-2 and TRBJ1-4; 7 nucleotides line up with TRBD1. V shed 1 base, J shed 5 bases, and the junction held 4 bases outside the gene matches. The CDR3 is made up of 15 amino acids. From germline, CDR1 is SGHTA and CDR2 FQGNSA. The CDR3 loop reads CASSLDHRGNEKLFF. As DNA, the CDR3 is TGTGCCAGCAGCTTAGACCACAGGGGAAATGAAAAACTGTTTTTT.

The gene calls are TRBV5-6 and TRBJ2-1; D gene unclear. TRBJ2-7 explains the end of the DNA better; the J call may be wrong. The CDR3 is made up of 15 amino acids. Germline CDR1 reads SGHDT; CDR2 reads YYEEEE. The CDR3 sequence: CASSPTFSSYNEQYF. The DNA of the CDR3 is TGTGCCAGCAGCCCGACTTTTAGCTCCTACAATGAGCAGTACTTC.

As to this clonotype: Possible read error: a much larger clone is one base away. V gene TRBV7-2 combines with J gene TRBJ2-1; D is uncertain. V lost 5 bases and J 4 bases, leaving 15 bases between the germline ends. The CDR3 runs 15 residues. Germline V gives CDR1 SGHTA, CDR2 FQGNSA. CDR3 loop: CASSLQLGPYNEQFF. DNA for the CDR3: TGTGCCAGCAGCCTTCAACTCGGTCCATACAATGAGCAGTTCTTC.

V gene TRBV15 combines with J gene TRBJ2-7; D is unclear. The CDR3 length is 13 residues. Trimming pared 0 bases from V and 6 bases from J, leaving 9 bases between. The germline V gene has CDR1 LNHNV and CDR2 YYDKDF (reference sequence). CDR3 amino acids: CATSRDLGCEQYF. CDR3 nucleotides: TGTGCCACCAGCAGAGATTTGGGCTGCGAGCAGTACTTC. The full variable domain, in which reference TRBV15 and TRBJ2-7 provide the parts outside the CDR3, is DAMVIQNPRYQVTQFGKPVTLSCSQTLNHNVMYWYQQKSSQAPKLLFHYYDKDFNNEADTPDNFQSRRPNTSFCFLDIRSPGLGDTAMYLCATSRDLGCEQYFGPGTRLTVT.

This clonotype was observed a handful of times. The genes are TRBV12-3 or TRBV12-4 and TRBJ1-2; the match to TRBD1 covers 11 bases. The ends lost 9 bases at V and 5 bases at J; junction bases unmatched: 8. The CDR3 consists of 14 residues. CDR3 residues: CASLSGQGVYGYTF. As DNA, the CDR3 is TGTGCCAGTCTCTCGGGACAGGGGGTATATGGCTACACCTTC.

V usage is TRBV12-3 or TRBV12-4 and J usage is TRBJ2-3; 8 nucleotides match TRBD2. The CDR3 consists of 13 residues. The junction had 12 bases not matched to a gene; V was cut back by 7 bases and J by 12 bases. The CDR3 region is CASIAGGLAFQYF. The CDR3 DNA follows: TGTGCCAGCATCGCGGGGGGCCTAGCATTTCAGTATTTT.

This clonotype was picked up a small number of times. This sequence joins TRBV3-1 and TRBJ1-2; possible D gene TRBD1, 5 bases. Germline-derived CDR1 and CDR2 are LGHDT and YNNKEL (reference sequence). V was pared by 0 bases and J by 5 bases, with 10 bases between. CDR3 length: 14 residues. CDR3 sequence (DNA): TGTGCCAGCAGCCAAGAGGTGGCAGGGTATGGCTACACCTTC. Protein sequence: CASSQEVAGYGYTF.

This clonotype has only a few counts. The J gene is TRBJ2-5, the V gene TRBV11-2; 8 nucleotides align to TRBD2. The V gene end was trimmed by 7 bases and the J gene end by 3 bases; junction bases not matched to a gene: 10. The CDR3 loop spans 15 amino acids. The germline V gene has CDR1 SGHAT and CDR2 FQNNGV. CDR3 sequence reads: CASTVGGLEEETQYF. CDR3 DNA sequence: TGTGCCAGCACCGTAGGGGGACTAGAAGAAGAGACCCAGTACTTC.